The rows below give T cell receptor beta chains drawn from one sample of a study of brain T cells in children with intractable seizures. Repertoires were generated with immunoSEQ multiplex PCR, while TCRdb's copy carries only in-frame clones and drops some. The profile shows roughly 120,000 clones, approximately 94% of them singletons. This specimen consisted of peripheral blood, obtained at surgery. These receptors were collected from a boy in the first two years of life with hemimegalencephaly and intractable seizures. Each CDR3 is given without its conserved first and last residue.

j_call	v_call	cdr3_aa
TRBJ2-7	TRBV20-1	SASGLAGGKDPYEQY
TRBJ1-5	TRBV30	AWSWDRGLNQPQH
TRBJ2-5	TRBV4-2	ASKDSPSSRETQY
TRBJ2-7	TRBV3-1/TRBV3-2	ASSQVERVRPYEQY
TRBJ2-5	TRBV5-1	ASLLEGGRQETQY
TRBJ2-7	TRBV27	ASKGQEGPPLFLSHIPYEQY
TRBJ2-5	TRBV6-1	ASSEGPNLRGETQY
TRBJ1-1	TRBV23-1	ASSQSGNTEAF
TRBJ2-3	TRBV5-4	ASSFGGPSTDTQY
TRBJ1-2	TRBV6-6	ASSYGGAGNYGYT
TRBJ2-1	TRBV27	ATSPWRGSSYNEQF
TRBJ2-4	TRBV6-1	ASSALAGLAKNIQY
TRBJ2-7	TRBV28	ASSRKREGLGLAEY
TRBJ1-1	TRBV28	ASSTIRVSSTEAF
TRBJ1-1	TRBV28	ASSLGPGTEAF
TRBJ1-2	TRBV29-1	SVGTRDNYGYT
TRBJ2-7	TRBV9	ASSPRDSYEQY
TRBJ2-7	TRBV11-2	ASSLVGQVNEQY
TRBJ2-1	TRBV7-2	ASSGLAGNPPNYNEQF
TRBJ1-6	TRBV10-1	ASSESPENSPLH
TRBJ2-7	TRBV7-3	ASSPGLRGYEQY
TRBJ2-5	TRBV11-3	ASMGGGVMETQY
TRBJ1-5	TRBV5-5	ASSPTGGGNQPQH
TRBJ2-2	TRBV19	ASRRREGLTGELF
TRBJ1-3	TRBV6-5	ASSYDARESGNTIY
TRBJ2-3	TRBV10-3	AISPRGVGADTDTQY
TRBJ2-7	TRBV10-3	AISELYEQY
TRBJ2-1	TRBV4-1	ASSQDGGASYNEQF
TRBJ2-2	TRBV10-3	AISAGGNTGELF
TRBJ2-3	TRBV9	ASSVAIGAYSTDTQY
TRBJ2-7	TRBV9	ASSVAPAYEQY
TRBJ1-2	TRBV3-1/TRBV3-2	ASSFYRGPGGYT
TRBJ2-3	TRBV5-1	ASSLGDTQY
TRBJ1-5	TRBV11-3	ASSLDSNQPQH
TRBJ2-5	TRBV19	ASSPSTVRETQY
TRBJ1-3	TRBV11-3	ASSPTAGNTIY
TRBJ1-6	TRBV9	ASSATGTSYNSPLH
TRBJ2-2	TRBV11-3	ASSLGGRGLSTGELF
TRBJ2-3	TRBV18	ASSPLRLAGGRGTDTQY
TRBJ2-7	TRBV19	ASSIVGGYEQY
TRBJ1-1	TRBV2	ASSVRQGNTEAF
TRBJ2-6	TRBV7-9	ASSLGGRGLSGANVLT
TRBJ2-2	TRBV10-3	AISELAGGTNTGELF
TRBJ1-4	TRBV9	ASSALGSSNEKLF
TRBJ2-1	TRBV5-1	ASSKGQGEGYNYNEQF
TRBJ1-4	TRBV5-1	ASSLGSTNEKLF
TRBJ2-1	TRBV28	ASSLSLGEQF
TRBJ2-7	TRBV20-1	RRTETYEQY
TRBJ2-1	TRBV28	ASSDDARHEQF
TRBJ2-7	TRBV5-5	ASSFGFNRYYEQY
TRBJ1-6	TRBV10-3	AISDRSSYNSPLH
TRBJ2-7	TRBV5-1	ASSRTSGSSYEQY
TRBJ2-7	TRBV28	ASSLMGTPTYEQY
TRBJ1-4	TRBV2	ASSEGTRDNEKLF
TRBJ1-4	TRBV28	ASSSLDRGQFEKLF